The TCR beta chain under discussion was sequenced for a study of cytomegalovirus exposure and HLA in healthy donors. This CDR3 is 14 amino acids long. V was cut by 4 bases and J by 4 bases, with 13 bases left in between. Germline CDR1 and CDR2: MGHRA and YSYEKL. This clone was seen more than once but under ten times. The study ran its PCR with 60 Vbeta and 13 Jbeta primers. Clones were read by immunoSEQ multiplex PCR, and TCRdb kept only the in-frame ones, dropping some. The sample lists some 130,000 clones; around 82% were seen once. The origin of this receptor is a boy aged 5 to 17 in good health and CMV-seronegative. The sample was PBMCs. The rearrangement uses TRBV4-1 and TRBJ1-2, with D possibly TRBD1 on 5 matching bases. In DNA form, the CDR3 reads TGCGCCAGCAGCCCGATGGGGCTACCCTATGGCTACACCTTC. This sequence encodes CASSPMGLPYGYTF.